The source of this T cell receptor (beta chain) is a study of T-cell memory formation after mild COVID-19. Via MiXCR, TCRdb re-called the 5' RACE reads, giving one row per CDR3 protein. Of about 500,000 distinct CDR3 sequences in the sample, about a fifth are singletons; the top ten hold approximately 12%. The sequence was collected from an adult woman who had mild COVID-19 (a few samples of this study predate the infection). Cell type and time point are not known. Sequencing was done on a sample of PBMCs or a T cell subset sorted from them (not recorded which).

The CDR3 loop reads CATSDFTTDTQYF. The CDR3 nucleotides read TGTGCCACCAGTGATTTTACCACAGATACGCAGTATTTT. V is TRBV24-1 and J is TRBJ2-3; no firm D call. The ends were cut back, 1 base at V and 2 bases at J, with 3 bases in the middle. CDR3 length: 13 amino acids. CDR1 and CDR2 (germline): KGHDR, SFDVKD.